These 21 T cell receptor beta chains came from one sample sequenced in a study of blood T cell repertoires in COVID-19. Repertoires were generated with immunoSEQ multiplex PCR, while TCRdb's copy carries only in-frame clones and drops some. This sample has a few hundred thousand clones, with roughly 90% found just once. Source material: PBMCs or T cells enriched from blood (not recorded which). These receptors were collected from a woman in her twenties or thirties who had recovered from COVID-19.

V is TRBV11-3 and J is TRBJ2-1; D perhaps matches TRBD2 (6 bases). V gave up 5 bases and J gave up 8 bases, with 13 bases separating them. The CDR3 has 13 amino acids. From germline, CDR1 is SGHNT and CDR2 YENEEA. CDR3 in amino acids: CASSATSFHEQFF. DNA of the CDR3: TGTGCCAGCAGCGCAACTAGCTTCCATGAGCAGTTCTTC. Variable domain in full (rest from reference TRBV11-3 and TRBJ2-1): EAGVVQSPRYKIIEKKQPVAFWCNPISGHNTLYWYLQNLGQGPELLIRYENEEAVDDSQLPKDRFSAERLKGVDSTLKIQPAELGDSAVYLCASSATSFHEQFFGPGTRLTVL.

The chain couples TRBV2 to TRBJ1-4; D might be TRBD1 (6 bases). V gave up 1 base and J gave up 10 bases, with 7 bases separating them. CDR3 length: 12 residues. The germline gives CDR1 SNHLY, CDR2 FYNNEI. CDR3 loop: CASSEDRVKLFF. DNA for the CDR3: TGTGCCAGCAGTGAAGACAGGGTAAAACTGTTTTTT.

This clone was recorded only once. V gene TRBV7-8 combines with J gene TRBJ1-2; 9 bases fit TRBD1. This CDR3 spans 13 amino acids. Trimming cost V 9 bases and J 8 bases; bases outside gene matches: 10. The germline V gene encodes CDR1 SGHVS and CDR2 FQNEAQ. The chain's CDR3 is CASQKQGAYGYTF. In DNA form, the CDR3 reads TGTGCCAGTCAAAAACAGGGGGCTTACGGCTACACCTTC. Based on the CDR3 plus reference TRBV7-8 and TRBJ1-2, the full variable domain is GAGVSQSPRYKVAKRGQDVALRCDPISGHVSLFWYQQALGQGPEFLTYFQNEAQLDKSGLPSDRFFAERPEGSVSTLKIQRTQQEDSAVYLCASQKQGAYGYTFGSGTRLTVV.

This clone came up many times. V usage is TRBV28 and J usage is TRBJ1-5; D is uncertain. This CDR3 comprises 14 residues. The V gene's germline CDR1 is MDHEN and CDR2 SYDVKM. The germline V and J ends were trimmed by 8 bases and 2 bases, with 13 bases remaining between them. The chain's CDR3 is CASYGLGGNQPQHF. The CDR3 region has the DNA TGTGCCAGCTACGGCCTGGGCGGCAATCAGCCCCAGCATTTT.

The chain employs TRBV7-2 and TRBJ1-2; a weak D match, TRBD1 (6 bases). Per germline, CDR1 SGHTA and CDR2 FQGNSA. CDR3 length: 15 residues. Trimming took 10 bases from V and 1 from J, leaving 19 bases between them. The CDR3: CATRTAATFNYGYTF. CDR3 in DNA: TGTGCCACCCGGACAGCCGCAACCTTTAACTATGGCTACACCTTC.

The chain uses TRBV9 and TRBJ2-1; TRBD1 matches 7 bases. Germline lookup yields CDR1 SGDLS and CDR2 YYNGEE. V was pared by 3 bases and J by 6 bases, with 6 bases of the junction left unmatched. The CDR3 runs 14 residues. The CDR3 sequence is CASSGTTGFNEQFF. CDR3 coding DNA: TGTGCCAGCAGCGGCACGACAGGGTTCAATGAGCAGTTCTTC.

The chain carries TRBV9 and TRBJ1-6; D perhaps matches TRBD1 (5 bases). Germline lookup yields CDR1 SGDLS and CDR2 YYNGEE. This CDR3 is built from 15 residues. With 0 bases removed from V and 6 bases from J, the gap between germline ends came to 10 bases. DNA of the CDR3: TGTGCCAGCAGCGTAGGCGAGACAGCTAATTCACCCCTCCACTTT. This sequence encodes CASSVGETANSPLHF.

Here the CDR3 DNA reads TGCGCCAGCAGCCCGGGGACAGGAGGATATGAAAAACTGTTTTTT. The encoded protein is CASSPGTGGYEKLFF. This chain uses TRBV5-1 with TRBJ1-4; 8 bases line up with TRBD1. With V trimmed by 4 bases and J by 6 bases, 8 bases remained unmatched. CDR1 and CDR2 from the germline V gene are SGHRS and YFSETQ. The CDR3 consists of 15 residues.

This chain joins TRBV11-2 and TRBJ2-1; 10 bases agree with TRBD1. J was trimmed by 7 bases and V by 4 bases; bases with no gene match: 10. The CDR3 runs 16 residues. In germline, CDR1 is SGHAT, CDR2 FQNNGV. The CDR3 DNA sequence: TGTGCCAGCAGCTCCCGCCGGGACAGGGGTGTAAATGAGCAGTTCTTC. Residues: CASSSRRDRGVNEQFF.

This clone appeared a single time. The rearrangement links TRBV7-3 to TRBJ1-2; D is perhaps TRBD1 (5 bases). Deletions cut 4 bases from V and 3 bases from J, with 21 bases between. The CDR3 loop spans 17 amino acids. CDR1 SGHTA and CDR2 FQGTGA come from the germline V gene. The CDR3 is CASSSFPGSGRDYGYTF. The CDR3 DNA reads as TGTGCCAGCAGCTCTTTCCCAGGTTCGGGCAGGGACTATGGCTACACCTTC.

V gene TRBV7-2 combines with J gene TRBJ1-5; D gene unclear. The germline V and J ends were trimmed by 2 bases and 2 bases, with 7 bases remaining between them. CDR1 is SGHTA, CDR2 FQGNSA, per germline. CDR3 size: 14 residues. This CDR3 is CASSLQQGNQPQHF. The CDR3 nucleotides read TGTGCCAGCAGCTTACAGCAGGGCAATCAGCCCCAGCATTTT.

The chain uses TRBV5-6 and TRBJ2-1; 14 bases fit TRBD2. With V trimmed by 4 bases and J by 8 bases, 5 bases remained unmatched. CDR1 and CDR2 from the germline V gene are SGHDT and YYEEEE. CDR3 size: 15 residues. The CDR3 protein is CASSPGLAGGYEQFF. Written as DNA, the CDR3 is TGTGCCAGCAGCCCTGGACTAGCGGGGGGATATGAGCAGTTCTTC.

V usage is TRBV19 and J usage is TRBJ1-5, with TRBD1 as a possible D gene (5 bases). With 2 bases removed from V and 4 bases from J, the gap between germline ends came to 15 bases. Germline assignment: CDR1 LNHDA and CDR2 SQIVND (reference sequence). The CDR3 length is 16 residues. This CDR3 reads CASSIRRQGLNQPQHF. DNA of the CDR3: TGTGCCAGTAGTATAAGGCGTCAGGGCCTAAATCAGCCCCAGCATTTT.

This chain connects TRBV1 to TRBJ1-3; TRBD1 is the table's D call and was not checked against the DNA. TRBV1 is marked as a pseudogene. This CDR3 is 14 amino acids long. The CDR3 region is CTSSQDGQVSTIYF. DNA of the CDR3: TGCACCAGCAGCCAAGATGGTCAGGTATCCACCATATATTTT.

This chain joins TRBV5-6 and TRBJ2-7, with D perhaps matching TRBD1 (6 bases). The germline V gene encodes CDR1 SGHDT and CDR2 YYEEEE. V was pared by 4 bases and J by 1 base, with 9 bases between. The CDR3 loop spans 13 amino acids. The CDR3 DNA reads as TGTGCCAGCAGCAAGGGACATTCCTACGAGCAGTACTTC. Protein product: CASSKGHSYEQYF.

The CDR3 here is CASTQVPYNEQFF. The CDR3 DNA sequence: TGCGCCAGCACCCAGGTCCCCTACAATGAGCAGTTCTTC. The chain employs TRBV5-1 and TRBJ2-1; D is ambiguous. The V end was cut by 6 bases, the J end by 2 bases, with 9 bases between. The germline V gene encodes CDR1 SGHRS and CDR2 YFSETQ. This CDR3 is built from 13 residues.

CDR3 nucleotide sequence: TGTGCCAGCAGTAACCTCCGGGACAGGGCGCCCTACAATGAGCAGTTCTTC. Encoded protein: CASSNLRDRAPYNEQFF. V gene TRBV27 combines with J gene TRBJ2-1; 9 nucleotides agree with TRBD1. The length of the CDR3 is 17 residues. V was clipped by 5 bases and J by 2 bases; unmatched bases: 10. The germline V gene has CDR1 MNHEY and CDR2 SMNVEV (reference sequence).

The rearrangement links TRBV11-2 to TRBJ1-1, with D possibly TRBD1 on 6 matching bases. V was pared by 5 bases and J by 0 bases, with 16 bases between. The CDR3 sequence is 16 residues long. The germline V gene has CDR1 SGHAT and CDR2 FQNNGV. The CDR3 bases are TGTGCCAGCAGCCCGGGGGAGGGGACACTGAACACTGAAGCTTTCTTT. It specifies CASSPGEGTLNTEAFF.

The chain recombines TRBV14 with TRBJ1-2; D is undetermined. This CDR3 is built from 12 residues. In germline, CDR1 is SGHDN, CDR2 FVKESK. Trimming left V 1 base short and J 13 bases short, with 13 bases between. CDR3 region: CASSQVLGARTF. The CDR3 DNA follows: TGTGCCAGCAGCCAAGTATTGGGCGCTCGCACCTTC.

The chain joins TRBV2 to TRBJ1-1; D is unclear. The CDR3 extends over 13 amino acids. Germline loops: CDR1 SNHLY, CDR2 FYNNEI. Trimming took off 5 bases at V and 1 base at J, with 8 bases between the two ends. The CDR3 nucleotides are TGTGCCAGCAGTCTACAGCAGAACACTGAAGCTTTCTTT. Its protein product is CASSLQQNTEAFF.

This chain links TRBV7-8 with TRBJ2-5; 8 bases fit TRBD1. CDR3 length: 13 amino acids. V trimming: 5 bases; J trimming: 5 bases; junction bases outside the gene matches: 4. The germline V gene encodes CDR1 SGHVS and CDR2 FQNEAQ. CDR3 sequence: CASSRDRHETQYF. The CDR3 nucleotides are TGTGCCAGCAGCCGGGACAGGCACGAGACCCAGTACTTC.